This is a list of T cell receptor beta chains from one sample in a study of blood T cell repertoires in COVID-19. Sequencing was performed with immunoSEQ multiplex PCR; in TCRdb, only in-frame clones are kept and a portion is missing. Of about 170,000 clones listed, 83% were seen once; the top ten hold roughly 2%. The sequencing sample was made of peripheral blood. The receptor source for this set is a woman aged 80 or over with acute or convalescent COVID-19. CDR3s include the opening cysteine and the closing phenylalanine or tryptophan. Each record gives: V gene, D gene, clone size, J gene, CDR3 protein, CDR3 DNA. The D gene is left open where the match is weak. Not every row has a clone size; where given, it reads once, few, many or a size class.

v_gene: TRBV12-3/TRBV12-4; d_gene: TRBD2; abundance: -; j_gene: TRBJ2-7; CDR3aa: CASRGTSGRSKVF; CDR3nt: TGTGCCAGCAGGGGGACTAGCGGGAGATCGAAGGTCTTC
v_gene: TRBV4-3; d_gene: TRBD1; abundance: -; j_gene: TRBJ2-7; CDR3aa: CASSQDRDSPFYEQYF; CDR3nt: TGCGCCAGCAGCCAAGATCGGGACAGCCCTTTCTACGAGCAGTACTTC
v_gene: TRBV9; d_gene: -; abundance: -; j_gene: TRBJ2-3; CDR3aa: CASTVGDNGPSTDTQYF; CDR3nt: TGTGCCAGCACCGTAGGCGACAACGGCCCCTCCACAGATACGCAGTATTTT
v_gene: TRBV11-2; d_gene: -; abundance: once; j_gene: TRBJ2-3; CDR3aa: CASSSWLGGAITDTQYF; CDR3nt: TGTGCCAGCAGCTCGTGGCTTGGGGGGGCAATAACAGATACGCAGTATTTT
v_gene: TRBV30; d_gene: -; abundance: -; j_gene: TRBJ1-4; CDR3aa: CAWSRQSGSNEKLFF; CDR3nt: TGTGCCTGGAGCCGCCAATCAGGATCTAATGAAAAACTGTTTTTT
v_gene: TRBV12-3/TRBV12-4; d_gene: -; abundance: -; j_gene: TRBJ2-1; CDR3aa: CASSSPSRHEQFF; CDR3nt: TGTGCCAGCAGTTCCCCTTCGCGTCATGAGCAGTTCTTC
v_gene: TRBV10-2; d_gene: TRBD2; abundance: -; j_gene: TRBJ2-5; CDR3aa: CASSQTSGTIRAETQYF; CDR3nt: TGCGCCAGCAGTCAGACTAGCGGGACTATCCGGGCAGAGACCCAGTACTTC
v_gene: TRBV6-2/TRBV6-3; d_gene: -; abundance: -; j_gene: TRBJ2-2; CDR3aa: CASSYGVPGDHDGELFF; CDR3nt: TGTGCCAGCAGTTACGGGGTGCCCGGGGATCACGACGGGGAGCTGTTTTTT
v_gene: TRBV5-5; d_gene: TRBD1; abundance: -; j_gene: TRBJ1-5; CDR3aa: CASSPAGTGLRQPQHF; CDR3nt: TGTGCCAGCAGCCCTGCAGGGACAGGGTTGCGTCAGCCCCAGCATTTT
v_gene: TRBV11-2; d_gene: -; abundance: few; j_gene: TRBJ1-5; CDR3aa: CASSLYGTGVSAQHF; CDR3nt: TGTGCCAGCAGCTTATACGGGACTGGGGTTTCGGCCCAGCATTTT
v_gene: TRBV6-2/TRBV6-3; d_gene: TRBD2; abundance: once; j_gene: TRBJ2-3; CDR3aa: CASSYVSGGGRRTDTQYF; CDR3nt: TGTGCCAGCAGTTATGTCTCTGGGGGGGGAAGAAGAACAGATACGCAGTATTTT
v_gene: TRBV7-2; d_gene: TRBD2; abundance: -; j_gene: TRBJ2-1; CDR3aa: CASSPNGGADYNEQFF; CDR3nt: TGTGCCAGCAGCCCGAACGGGGGGGCCGACTACAATGAGCAGTTCTTC
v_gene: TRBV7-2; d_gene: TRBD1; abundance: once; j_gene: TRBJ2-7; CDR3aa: CASSLTRTGAGEQYF; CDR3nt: TGTGCCAGCAGCTTAACCCGGACAGGGGCAGGCGAGCAGTACTTC
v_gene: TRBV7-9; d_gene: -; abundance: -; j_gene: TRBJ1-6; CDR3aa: CASSLKQNSPLHF; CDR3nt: TGTGCCAGCAGCTTAAAACAGAATTCACCCCTCCACTTT
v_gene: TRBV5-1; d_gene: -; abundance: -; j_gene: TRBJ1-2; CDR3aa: CASSPERLLKYGYTF; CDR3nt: TGCGCCAGCAGCCCGGAGAGGCTCCTTAAGTATGGCTACACCTTC
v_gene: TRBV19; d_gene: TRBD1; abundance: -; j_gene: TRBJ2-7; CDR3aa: CASHFGTEQGGTGEQYF; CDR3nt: TGTGCCTCCCATTTCGGGACGGAACAGGGGGGAACGGGGGAGCAGTACTTC
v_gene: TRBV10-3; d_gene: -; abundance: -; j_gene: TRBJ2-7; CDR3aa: CAISGGTTSSYEQYF; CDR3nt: TGTGCCATCAGCGGAGGGACGACTAGTTCCTACGAGCAGTACTTC
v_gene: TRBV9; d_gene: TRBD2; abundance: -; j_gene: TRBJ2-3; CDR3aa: CASSVGSGARTDTQYF; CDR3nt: TGTGCCAGCAGCGTAGGTAGCGGGGCCCGCACAGATACGCAGTATTTT
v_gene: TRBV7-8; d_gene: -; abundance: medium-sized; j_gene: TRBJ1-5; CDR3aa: CASSFRGNQPQHF; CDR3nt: TGTGCCAGCAGCTTCCGTGGCAATCAGCCCCAGCATTTT
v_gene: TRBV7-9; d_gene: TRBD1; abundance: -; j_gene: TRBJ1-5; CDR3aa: CASSAGTANNQPQHF; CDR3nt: TGTGCCAGCAGCGCCGGGACAGCCAACAATCAGCCCCAGCATTTT
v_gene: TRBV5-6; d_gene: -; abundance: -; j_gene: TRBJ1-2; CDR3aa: CASSWGDYKGYGYTF; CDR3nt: TGTGCCAGCAGCTGGGGGGACTACAAGGGTTATGGCTACACCTTC
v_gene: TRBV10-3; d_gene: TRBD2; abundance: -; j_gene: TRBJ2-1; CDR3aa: CAIRGTSGRAYNEQFF; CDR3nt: TGTGCCATCAGGGGGACTAGCGGGAGGGCTTACAATGAGCAGTTCTTC
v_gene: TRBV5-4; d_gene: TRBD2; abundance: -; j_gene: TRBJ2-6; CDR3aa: CASASGGSGANVLTF; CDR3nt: TGTGCCAGCGCCTCGGGGGGCTCTGGGGCCAACGTCCTGACTTTC
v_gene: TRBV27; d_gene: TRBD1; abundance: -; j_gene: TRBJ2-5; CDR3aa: CASSFAGTGLGTQYF; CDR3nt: TGTGCCAGCAGTTTCGCGGGGACAGGCCTCGGGACCCAGTACTTC
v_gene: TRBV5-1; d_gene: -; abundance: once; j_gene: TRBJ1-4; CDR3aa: CASSMTEATNEKLFF; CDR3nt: TGCGCCAGCAGCATGACAGAAGCAACTAATGAAAAACTGTTTTTT
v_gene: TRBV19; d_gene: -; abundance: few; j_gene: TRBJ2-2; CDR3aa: CASIGGLTYTGELFF; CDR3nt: TGTGCCAGTATCGGGGGACTCACATACACCGGGGAGCTGTTTTTT
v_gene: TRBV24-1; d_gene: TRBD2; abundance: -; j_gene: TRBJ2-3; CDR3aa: CATSDPTSVLQYF; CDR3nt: TGTGCCACCAGTGACCCGACTAGCGTACTGCAGTATTTT
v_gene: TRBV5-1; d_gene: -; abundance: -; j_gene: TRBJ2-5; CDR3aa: CASSLDSGQETQYF; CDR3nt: TGCGCCAGCAGCTTGGACAGTGGCCAAGAGACCCAGTACTTC
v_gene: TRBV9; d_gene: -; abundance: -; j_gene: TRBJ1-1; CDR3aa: CASSVEAGGHGEAFF; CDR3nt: TGTGCCAGCAGCGTGGAGGCCGGGGGGCATGGTGAAGCTTTCTTT
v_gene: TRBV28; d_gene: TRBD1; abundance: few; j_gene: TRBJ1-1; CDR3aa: CASSYRGRVEAFF; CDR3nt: TGTGCCAGCAGTTACAGGGGTAGAGTAGAAGCTTTCTTT
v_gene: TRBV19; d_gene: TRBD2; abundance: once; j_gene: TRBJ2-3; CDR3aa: CASSPTSGSTDTQYF; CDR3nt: TGTGCCAGTAGCCCGACTAGCGGTAGCACAGATACGCAGTATTTT
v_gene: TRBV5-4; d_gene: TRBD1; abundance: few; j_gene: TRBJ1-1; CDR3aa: CASSFFQGARSTEAFF; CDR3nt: TGTGCCAGCAGCTTTTTTCAGGGGGCCCGTAGCACTGAAGCTTTCTTT
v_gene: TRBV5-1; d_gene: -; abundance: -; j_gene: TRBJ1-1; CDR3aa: CASSLEPGMNTEAFF; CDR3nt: TGCGCCAGCAGCTTGGAGCCAGGAATGAACACTGAAGCTTTCTTT
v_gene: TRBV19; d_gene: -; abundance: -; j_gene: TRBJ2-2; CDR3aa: CASSTRAHEVNTGELFF; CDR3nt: TGTGCCAGTAGTACCCGCGCTCACGAGGTAAACACCGGGGAGCTGTTTTTT
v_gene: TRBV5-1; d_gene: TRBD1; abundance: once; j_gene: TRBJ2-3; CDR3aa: CASSLGQGWQSKDTQYF; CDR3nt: TGCGCCAGCAGCTTAGGACAGGGTTGGCAGTCAAAAGATACGCAGTATTTT
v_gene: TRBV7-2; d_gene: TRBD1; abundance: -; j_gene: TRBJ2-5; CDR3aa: CASSLVSTGGGETQYF; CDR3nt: TGTGCCAGCAGCTTAGTTTCTACAGGGGGTGGAGAGACCCAGTACTTC
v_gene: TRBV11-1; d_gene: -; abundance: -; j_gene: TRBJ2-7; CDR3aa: CASRVTQGHEQYF; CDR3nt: TGTGCCAGCAGGGTAACGCAGGGCCACGAGCAGTACTTC
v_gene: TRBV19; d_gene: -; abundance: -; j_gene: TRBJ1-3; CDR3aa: CASSPQALSGNTIYF; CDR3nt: TGTGCCAGTAGTCCCCAGGCTCTCTCTGGAAACACCATATATTTT
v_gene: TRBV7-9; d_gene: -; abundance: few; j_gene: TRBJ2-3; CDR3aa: CASSLGSSRGRDTQYF; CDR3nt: TGTGCCAGCAGCTTAGGTTCAAGCCGGGGAAGAGATACGCAGTATTTT
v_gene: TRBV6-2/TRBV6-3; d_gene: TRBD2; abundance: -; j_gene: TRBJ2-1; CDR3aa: CASSYGLAGATGEQFF; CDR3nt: TGTGCCAGCAGTTACGGACTAGCGGGGGCGACAGGTGAGCAGTTCTTC
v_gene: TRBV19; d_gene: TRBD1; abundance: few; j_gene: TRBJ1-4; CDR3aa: CASSAGTGPGRVFF; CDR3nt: TGTGCCAGTAGTGCCGGGACAGGGCCTGGGCGTGTGTTTTTT
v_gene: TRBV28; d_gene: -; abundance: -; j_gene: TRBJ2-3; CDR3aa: CASSFLSRGGITDTQYF; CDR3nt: TGTGCCAGCAGTTTTCTATCGAGGGGGGGCATCACAGATACGCAGTATTTT
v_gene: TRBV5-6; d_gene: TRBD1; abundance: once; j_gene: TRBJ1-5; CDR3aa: CASSWNRGQPSNQPQHF; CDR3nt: TGTGCCAGCAGCTGGAACAGGGGCCAGCCTAGCAATCAGCCCCAGCATTTT
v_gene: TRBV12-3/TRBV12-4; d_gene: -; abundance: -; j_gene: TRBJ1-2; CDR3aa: CASSRGFGGGYTF; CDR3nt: TGTGCCAGCAGTCGGGGATTCGGGGGTGGCTACACCTTC
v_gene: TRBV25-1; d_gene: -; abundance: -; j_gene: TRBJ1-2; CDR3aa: CASSDLEQGYGYTF; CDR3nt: TGTGCCAGCAGTGACCTTGAACAGGGCTATGGCTACACCTTC
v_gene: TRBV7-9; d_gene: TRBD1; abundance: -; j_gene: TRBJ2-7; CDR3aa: CASSSSGLGQASYEQYF; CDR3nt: TGTGCCAGCAGCTCCTCCGGTCTGGGACAGGCTTCCTACGAGCAGTACTTC
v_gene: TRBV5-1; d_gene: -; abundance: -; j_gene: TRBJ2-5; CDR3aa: CASSLGRLDQETQYF; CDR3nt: TGCGCCAGCAGCTTGGGGCGGCTGGATCAAGAGACCCAGTACTTC
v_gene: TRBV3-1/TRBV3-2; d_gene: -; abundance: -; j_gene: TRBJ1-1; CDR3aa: CASSQVQGGTEAFF; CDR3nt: TGTGCCAGCAGCCAAGTCCAGGGTGGCACTGAAGCTTTCTTT
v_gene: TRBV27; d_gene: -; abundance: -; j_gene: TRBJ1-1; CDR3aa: CASKIRGGTEAFF; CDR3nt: TGTGCCAGCAAGATCAGGGGCGGAACTGAAGCTTTCTTT
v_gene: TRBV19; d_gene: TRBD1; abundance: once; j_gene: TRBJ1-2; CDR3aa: CASSSTGVRGYTF; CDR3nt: TGTGCCAGTAGTTCTACAGGGGTTCGAGGCTACACCTTC
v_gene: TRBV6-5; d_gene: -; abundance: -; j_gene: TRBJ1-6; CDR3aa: CASSQEGGRGSPLHF; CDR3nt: TGTGCCAGCAGTCAGGAGGGAGGGAGAGGTTCACCCCTCCACTTT